This TCR beta chain was retrieved from a study of immune cell composition in non-small cell lung cancer. V was trimmed by 0 bases and J by 9 bases, leaving 19 bases between them. CDR1 is SGDLS and CDR2 is YYNGEE in the germline V gene. This CDR3 contains 16 residues. Sequenced by immunoSEQ multiplex PCR; TCRdb stores in-frame clones only, minus some. Among 3,000 to 3,500 clones, approximately 68% were seen once, and the ten largest hold 11%. The normal lung sample lay at least 3 cm, and maximally far, from the tumour. This rearrangement joins TRBV9 to TRBJ2-1; TRBD1 might be the D (5 bases). The TCR comes from a human donor with non-small cell lung cancer. The sample consisted of non-adjacent lung tissue. The DNA for the CDR3 is TGTGCCAGCAGCGTAGATAGGGGCGGCATGATAGGTGAGCAGTTCTTC. It yields the protein CASSVDRGGMIGEQFF.